This T cell receptor beta chain was captured in a study of post-analysis software for immune sequencing data. Study background: Relapsing-remitting, secondary progressive and progressive-relapsing multiple sclerosis courses were included. General study findings and limits: In patients, TRBV5-6, TRBV5-1 and TRBV20-1 belonged to five or six TRBV segments found more frequently than in controls.

Each TCR beta cDNA library carried unique molecular identifiers. Starting from approximately 1 to 10 million T cells, the study yielded 460,000 or so cDNA molecules. One entry per CDR3 protein, called by TCRdb with MiXCR from the PCR reads. Of 650,000 to 850,000 distinct CDR3 sequences listed, roughly 58% are singletons. Trimming removed 3 bases from V and 2 bases from J, with 13 bases in between. Per the germline V gene, CDR1 is DFQATT and CDR2 is SNEGSKA (reference sequence). CDR3 length: 14 amino acids. About this clonotype itself: The antigen remains undetermined.

The chain has TRBV20-1 and TRBJ2-5; D is perhaps TRBD2 (6 bases). This sequence was found in a girl aged 5-17 years with multiple sclerosis. Sequences were obtained from blood. This CDR3 reads CSARPGLAQETQYF. For the CDR3, the DNA is TGCAGTGCTAGGCCGGGACTGGCACAAGAGACCCAGTACTTC.